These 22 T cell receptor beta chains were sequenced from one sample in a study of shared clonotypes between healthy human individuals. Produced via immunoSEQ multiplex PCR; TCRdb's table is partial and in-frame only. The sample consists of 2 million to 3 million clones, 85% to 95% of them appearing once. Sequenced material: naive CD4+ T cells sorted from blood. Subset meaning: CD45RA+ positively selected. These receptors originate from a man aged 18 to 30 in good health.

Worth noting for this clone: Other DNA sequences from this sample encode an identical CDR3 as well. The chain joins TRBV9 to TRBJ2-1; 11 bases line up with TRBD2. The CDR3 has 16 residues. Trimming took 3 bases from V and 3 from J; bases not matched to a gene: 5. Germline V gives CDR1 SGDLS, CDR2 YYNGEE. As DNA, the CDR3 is TGTGCCAGCAGCGCGGCCGGGACTAGCGGCTACAATGAGCAGTTCTTC. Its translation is CASSAAGTSGYNEQFF.

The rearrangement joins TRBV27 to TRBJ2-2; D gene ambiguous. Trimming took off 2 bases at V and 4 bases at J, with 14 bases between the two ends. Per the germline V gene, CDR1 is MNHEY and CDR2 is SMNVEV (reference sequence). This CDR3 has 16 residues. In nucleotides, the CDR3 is TGTGCCAGCAGTTTAAAAACCCCTTCTCCCACCGGGGAGCTGTTTTTT. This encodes CASSLKTPSPTGELFF.

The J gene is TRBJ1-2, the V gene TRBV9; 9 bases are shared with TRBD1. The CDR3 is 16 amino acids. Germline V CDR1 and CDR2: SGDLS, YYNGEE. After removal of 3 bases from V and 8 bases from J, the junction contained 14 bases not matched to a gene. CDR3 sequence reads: CASSAYSGTGSSGYTF. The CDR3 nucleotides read TGTGCCAGCAGCGCCTATTCCGGGACAGGGTCCAGCGGCTACACCTTC.

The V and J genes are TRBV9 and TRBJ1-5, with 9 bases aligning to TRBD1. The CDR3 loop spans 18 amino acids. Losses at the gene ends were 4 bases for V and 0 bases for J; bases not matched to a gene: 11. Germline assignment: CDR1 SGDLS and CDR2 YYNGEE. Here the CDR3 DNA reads TGTGCCAGCAGCCCTGGGCCGGGACAGGGATATAGCAATCAGCCCCAGCATTTT. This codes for CASSPGPGQGYSNQPQHF.

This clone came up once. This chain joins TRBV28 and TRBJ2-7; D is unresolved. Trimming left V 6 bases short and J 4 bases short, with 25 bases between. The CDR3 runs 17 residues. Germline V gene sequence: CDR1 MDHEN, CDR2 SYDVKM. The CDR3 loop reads CASSPPITTNSRYEQYF. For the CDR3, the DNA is TGTGCCAGCAGCCCGCCCATAACAACTAACTCGAGGTACGAGCAGTACTTC.

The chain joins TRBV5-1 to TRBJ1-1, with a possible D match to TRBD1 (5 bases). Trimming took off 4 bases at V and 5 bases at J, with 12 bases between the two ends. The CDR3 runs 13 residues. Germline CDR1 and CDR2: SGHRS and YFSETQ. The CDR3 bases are TGCGCCAGCAGCCCACGGGGGTGGACTGAAGCTTTCTTT. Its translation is CASSPRGWTEAFF.

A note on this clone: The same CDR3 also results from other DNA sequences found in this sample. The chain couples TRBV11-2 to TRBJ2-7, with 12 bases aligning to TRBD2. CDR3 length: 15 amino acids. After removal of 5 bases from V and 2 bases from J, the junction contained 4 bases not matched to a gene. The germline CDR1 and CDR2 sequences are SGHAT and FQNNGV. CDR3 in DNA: TGTGCCAGCAGCAAGACTAGCGGGGGAACCTACGAGCAGTACTTC. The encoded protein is CASSKTSGGTYEQYF.

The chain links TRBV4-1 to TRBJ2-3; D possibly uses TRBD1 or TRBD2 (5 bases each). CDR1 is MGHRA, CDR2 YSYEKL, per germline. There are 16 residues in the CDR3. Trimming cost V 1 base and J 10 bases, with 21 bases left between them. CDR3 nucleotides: TGCGCCAGCAGCCAAGGATGGGCGGGCGCAGGGAACGCGCAGTATTTT. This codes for CASSQGWAGAGNAQYF.

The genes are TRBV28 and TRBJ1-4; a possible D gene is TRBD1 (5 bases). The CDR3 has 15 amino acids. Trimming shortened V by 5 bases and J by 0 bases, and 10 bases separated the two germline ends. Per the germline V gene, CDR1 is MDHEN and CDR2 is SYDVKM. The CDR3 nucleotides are TGTGCCAGCAGTGGGGGGGACGCAACTAATGAAAAACTGTTTTTT. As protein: CASSGGDATNEKLFF.

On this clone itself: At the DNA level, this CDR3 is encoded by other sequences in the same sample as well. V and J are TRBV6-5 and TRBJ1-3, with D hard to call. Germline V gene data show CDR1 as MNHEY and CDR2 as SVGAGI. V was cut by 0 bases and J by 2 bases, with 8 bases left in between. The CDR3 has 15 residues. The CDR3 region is CASSYSRGPGNTIYF. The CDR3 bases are TGTGCCAGCAGTTACTCCCGGGGTCCTGGAAACACCATATATTTT.

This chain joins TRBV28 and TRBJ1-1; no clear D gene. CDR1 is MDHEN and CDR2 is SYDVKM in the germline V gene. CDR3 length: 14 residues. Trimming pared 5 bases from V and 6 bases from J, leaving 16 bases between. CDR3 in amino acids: CASSLIQRAPEAFF. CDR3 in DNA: TGTGCCAGCAGTCTCATACAAAGGGCCCCTGAAGCTTTCTTT.

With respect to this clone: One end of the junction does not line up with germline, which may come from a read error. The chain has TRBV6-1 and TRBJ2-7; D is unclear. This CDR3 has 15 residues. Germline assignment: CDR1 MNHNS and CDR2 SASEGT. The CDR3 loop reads CASTEGPGTSYEQYF. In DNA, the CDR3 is TGTGCCAGCACTGAAGGGCCAGGAACATCCTACGAGCAGTACTTC.

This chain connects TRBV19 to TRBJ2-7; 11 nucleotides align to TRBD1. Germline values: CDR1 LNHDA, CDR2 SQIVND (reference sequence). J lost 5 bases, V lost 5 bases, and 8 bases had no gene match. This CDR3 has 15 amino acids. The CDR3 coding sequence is TGTGCCAGTAGTCCAGGACAGGGGGCGAGAGACGAGCAGTACTTC. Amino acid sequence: CASSPGQGARDEQYF.

The CDR3 sequence is CASSLESTDHETQYF. The CDR3 coding sequence is TGCGCCAGCAGCTTGGAATCGACAGATCACGAGACCCAGTACTTC. The rearrangement uses TRBV5-1 and TRBJ2-5; tentatively, D is TRBD1 (5 bases). The CDR3 has 15 residues. Germline CDR1 SGHRS, CDR2 YFSETQ. The ends were cut back, 0 bases at V and 5 bases at J, with 14 bases in the middle.

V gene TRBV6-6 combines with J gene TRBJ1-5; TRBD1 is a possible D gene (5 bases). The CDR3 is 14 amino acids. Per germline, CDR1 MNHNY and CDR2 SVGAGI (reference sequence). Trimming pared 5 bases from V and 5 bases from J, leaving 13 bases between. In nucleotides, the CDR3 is TGTGCCAGCAGTACAGGAAAATCGCATCAGCCCCAGCATTTT. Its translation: CASSTGKSHQPQHF.

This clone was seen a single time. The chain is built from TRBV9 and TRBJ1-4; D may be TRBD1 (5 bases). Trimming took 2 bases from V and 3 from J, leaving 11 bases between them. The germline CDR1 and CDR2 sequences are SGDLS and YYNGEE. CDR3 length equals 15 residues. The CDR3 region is CASSVWGEANEKLFF. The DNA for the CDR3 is TGTGCCAGCAGCGTTTGGGGGGAAGCTAATGAAAAACTGTTTTTT. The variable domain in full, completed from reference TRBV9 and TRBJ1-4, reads DSGVTQTPKHLITATGQRVTLRCSPRSGDLSVYWYQQSLDQGLQFLIQYYNGEERAKGNILERFSAQQFPDLHSELNLSSLELGDSALYFCASSVWGEANEKLFFGSGTQLSVL.

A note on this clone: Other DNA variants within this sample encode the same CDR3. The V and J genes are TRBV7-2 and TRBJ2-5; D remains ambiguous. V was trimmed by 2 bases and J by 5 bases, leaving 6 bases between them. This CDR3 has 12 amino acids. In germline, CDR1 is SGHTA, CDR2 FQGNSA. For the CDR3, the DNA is TGTGCCAGCAGCTTATTACGCGAGACCCAGTACTTC. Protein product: CASSLLRETQYF.

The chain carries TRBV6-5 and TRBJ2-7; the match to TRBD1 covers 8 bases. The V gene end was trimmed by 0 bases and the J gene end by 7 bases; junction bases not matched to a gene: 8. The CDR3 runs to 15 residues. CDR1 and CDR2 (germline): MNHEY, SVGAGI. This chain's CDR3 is CASSYSYQGAWEQYF. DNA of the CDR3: TGTGCCAGCAGTTACTCGTATCAGGGGGCGTGGGAGCAGTACTTC.

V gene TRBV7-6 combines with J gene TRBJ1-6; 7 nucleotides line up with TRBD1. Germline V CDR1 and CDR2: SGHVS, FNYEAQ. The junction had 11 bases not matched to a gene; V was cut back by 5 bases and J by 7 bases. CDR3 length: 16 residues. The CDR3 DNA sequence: TGTGCCAGCAGCCGATACAGGGACAGCGTAAATTCACCCCTCCACTTT. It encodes CASSRYRDSVNSPLHF.

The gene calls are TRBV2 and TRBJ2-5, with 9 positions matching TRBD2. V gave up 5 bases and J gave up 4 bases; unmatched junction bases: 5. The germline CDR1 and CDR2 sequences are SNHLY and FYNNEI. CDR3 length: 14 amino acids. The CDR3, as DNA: TGTGCCAGCAGTTTTAGCGGGAGCGGAGAGACCCAGTACTTC. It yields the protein CASSFSGSGETQYF.

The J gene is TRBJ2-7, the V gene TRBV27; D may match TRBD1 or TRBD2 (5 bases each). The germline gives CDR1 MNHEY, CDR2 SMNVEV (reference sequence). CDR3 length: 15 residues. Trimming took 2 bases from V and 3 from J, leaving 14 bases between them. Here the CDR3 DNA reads TGTGCCAGCAGTTTACAGCCGGGACGGAGCTACGAGCAGTACTTC. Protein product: CASSLQPGRSYEQYF.

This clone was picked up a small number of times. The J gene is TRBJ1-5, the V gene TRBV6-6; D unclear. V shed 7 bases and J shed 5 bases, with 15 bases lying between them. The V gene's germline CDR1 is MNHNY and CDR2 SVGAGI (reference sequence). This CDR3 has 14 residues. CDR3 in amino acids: CASTRRGSYQPQHF. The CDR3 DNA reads TGTGCCAGCACTCGACGAGGTTCTTATCAGCCCCAGCATTTT.